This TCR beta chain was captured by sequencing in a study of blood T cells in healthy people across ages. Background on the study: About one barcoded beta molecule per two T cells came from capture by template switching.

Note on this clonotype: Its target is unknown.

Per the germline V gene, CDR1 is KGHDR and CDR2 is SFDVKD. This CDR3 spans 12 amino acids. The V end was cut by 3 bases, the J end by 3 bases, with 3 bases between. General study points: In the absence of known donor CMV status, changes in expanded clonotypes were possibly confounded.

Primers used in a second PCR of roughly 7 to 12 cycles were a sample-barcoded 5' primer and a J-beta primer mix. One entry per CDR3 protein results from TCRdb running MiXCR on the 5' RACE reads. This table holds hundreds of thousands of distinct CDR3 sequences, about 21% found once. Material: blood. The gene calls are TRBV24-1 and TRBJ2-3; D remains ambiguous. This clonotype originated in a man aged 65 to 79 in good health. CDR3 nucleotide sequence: TGTGCCACCAGTGATCCGACAGATACGCAGTATTTT. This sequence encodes CATSDPTDTQYF.